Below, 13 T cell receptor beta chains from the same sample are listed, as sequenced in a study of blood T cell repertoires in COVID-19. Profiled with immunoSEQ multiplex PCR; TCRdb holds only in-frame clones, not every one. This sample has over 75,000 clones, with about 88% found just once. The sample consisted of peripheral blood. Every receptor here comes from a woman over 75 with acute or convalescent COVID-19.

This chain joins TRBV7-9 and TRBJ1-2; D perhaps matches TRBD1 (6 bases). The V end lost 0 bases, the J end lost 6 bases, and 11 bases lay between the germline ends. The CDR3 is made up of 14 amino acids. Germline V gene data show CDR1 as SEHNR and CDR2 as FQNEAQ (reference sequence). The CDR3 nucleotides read TGTGCCAGCAGCTTAGCGGCAGGGGCGAATGGCTACACCTTC. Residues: CASSLAAGANGYTF.

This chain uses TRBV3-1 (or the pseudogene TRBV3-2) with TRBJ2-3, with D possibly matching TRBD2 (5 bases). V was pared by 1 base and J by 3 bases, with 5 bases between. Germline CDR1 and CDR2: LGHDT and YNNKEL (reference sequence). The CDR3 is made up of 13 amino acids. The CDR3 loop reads CASSQVATDTQYF. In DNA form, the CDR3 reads TGTGCCAGCAGCCAAGTAGCGACAGATACGCAGTATTTT.

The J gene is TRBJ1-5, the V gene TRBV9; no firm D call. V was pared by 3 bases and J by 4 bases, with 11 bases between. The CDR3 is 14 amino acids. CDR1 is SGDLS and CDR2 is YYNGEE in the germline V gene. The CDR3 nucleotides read TGTGCCAGCAGCGCCCTTCCAGTGAATCAGCCCCAGCATTTT. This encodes CASSALPVNQPQHF.

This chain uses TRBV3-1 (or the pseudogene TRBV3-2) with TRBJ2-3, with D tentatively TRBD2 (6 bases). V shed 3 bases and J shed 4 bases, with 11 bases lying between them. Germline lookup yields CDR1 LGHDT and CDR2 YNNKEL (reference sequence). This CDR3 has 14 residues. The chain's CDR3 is CASSQDLAADTQYF. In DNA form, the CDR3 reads TGTGCCAGCAGCCAGGATTTAGCGGCAGATACGCAGTATTTT.

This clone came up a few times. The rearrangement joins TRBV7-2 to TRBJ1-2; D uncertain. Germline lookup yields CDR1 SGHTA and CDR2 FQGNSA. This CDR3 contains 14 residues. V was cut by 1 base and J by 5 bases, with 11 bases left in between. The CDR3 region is CASSLGVIGYGYTF. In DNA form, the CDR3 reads TGTGCCAGCAGCTTAGGGGTGATCGGGTATGGCTACACCTTC. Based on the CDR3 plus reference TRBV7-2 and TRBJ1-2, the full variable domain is GAGVSQSPSNKVTEKGKDVELRCDPISGHTALYWYRQSLGQGLEFLIYFQGNSAPDKSGLPSDRFSAERTGGSVSTLTIQRTQQEDSAVYLCASSLGVIGYGYTFGSGTRLTVV.

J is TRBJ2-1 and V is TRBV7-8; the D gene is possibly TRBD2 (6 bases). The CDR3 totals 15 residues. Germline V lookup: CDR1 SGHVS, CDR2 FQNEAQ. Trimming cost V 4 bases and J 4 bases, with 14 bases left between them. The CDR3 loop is CASSWSGGPYNEQFF. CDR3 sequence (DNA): TGTGCCAGCAGCTGGAGCGGAGGGCCATACAATGAGCAGTTCTTC.

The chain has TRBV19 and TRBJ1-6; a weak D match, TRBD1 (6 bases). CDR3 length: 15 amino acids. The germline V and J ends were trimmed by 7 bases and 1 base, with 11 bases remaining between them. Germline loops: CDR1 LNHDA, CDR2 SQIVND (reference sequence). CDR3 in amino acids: CASMGAESYNSPLHF. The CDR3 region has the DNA TGTGCCAGTATGGGGGCAGAGTCCTATAATTCACCCCTCCACTTT.

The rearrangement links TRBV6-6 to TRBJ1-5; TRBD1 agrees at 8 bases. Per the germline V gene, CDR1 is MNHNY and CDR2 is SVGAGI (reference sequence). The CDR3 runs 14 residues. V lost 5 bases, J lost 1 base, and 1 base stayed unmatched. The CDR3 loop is CASSGQGSNQPQHF. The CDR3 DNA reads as TGTGCCAGCAGTGGACAGGGAAGCAATCAGCCCCAGCATTTT.

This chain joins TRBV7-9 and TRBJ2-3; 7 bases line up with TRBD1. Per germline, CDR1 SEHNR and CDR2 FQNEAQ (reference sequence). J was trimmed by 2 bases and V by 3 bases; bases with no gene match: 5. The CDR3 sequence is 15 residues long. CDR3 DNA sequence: TGTGCCAGCAGCTTGGGACAGATTCCCACAGATACGCAGTATTTT. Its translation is CASSLGQIPTDTQYF.

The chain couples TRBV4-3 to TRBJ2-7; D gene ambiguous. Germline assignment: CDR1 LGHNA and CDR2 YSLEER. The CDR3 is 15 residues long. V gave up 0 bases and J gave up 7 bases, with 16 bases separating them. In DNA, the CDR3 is TGCGCCAGCAGCCAAGATTTCGGTGGTACCGAGGAGCAGTACTTC. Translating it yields CASSQDFGGTEEQYF.

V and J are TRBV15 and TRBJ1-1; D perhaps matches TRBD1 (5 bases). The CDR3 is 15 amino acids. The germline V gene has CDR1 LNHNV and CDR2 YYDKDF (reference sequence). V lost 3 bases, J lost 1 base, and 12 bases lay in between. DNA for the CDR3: TGTGCCACCAGCAGTGGCGGGACCGGGAACACTGAAGCTTTCTTT. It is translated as CATSSGGTGNTEAFF.

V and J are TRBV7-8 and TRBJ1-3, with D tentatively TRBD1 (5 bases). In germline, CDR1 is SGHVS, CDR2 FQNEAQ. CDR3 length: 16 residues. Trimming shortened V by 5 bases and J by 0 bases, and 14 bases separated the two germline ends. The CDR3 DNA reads TGTGCCAGCAGCGATCTACAGGAATTCTCTGGAAACACCATATATTTT. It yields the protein CASSDLQEFSGNTIYF.

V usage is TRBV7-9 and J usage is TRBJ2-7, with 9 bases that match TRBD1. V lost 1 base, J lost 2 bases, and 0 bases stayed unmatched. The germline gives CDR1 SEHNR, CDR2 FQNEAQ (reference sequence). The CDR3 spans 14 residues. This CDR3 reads CASSLGQGAYEQYF. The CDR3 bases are TGTGCCAGCAGCTTAGGACAGGGGGCCTACGAGCAGTACTTC.